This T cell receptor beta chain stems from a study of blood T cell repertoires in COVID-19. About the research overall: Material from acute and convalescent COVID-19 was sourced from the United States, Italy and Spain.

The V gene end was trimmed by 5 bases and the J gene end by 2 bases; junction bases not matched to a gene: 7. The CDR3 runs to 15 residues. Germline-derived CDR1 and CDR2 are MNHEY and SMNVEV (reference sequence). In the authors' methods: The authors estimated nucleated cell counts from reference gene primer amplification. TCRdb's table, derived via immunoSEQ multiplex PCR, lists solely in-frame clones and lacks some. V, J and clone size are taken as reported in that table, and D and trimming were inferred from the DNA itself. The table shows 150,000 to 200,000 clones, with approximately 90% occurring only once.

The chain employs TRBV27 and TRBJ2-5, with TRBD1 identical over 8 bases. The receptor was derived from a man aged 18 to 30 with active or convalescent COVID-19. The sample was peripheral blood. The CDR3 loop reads CASSPINRGQETQYF. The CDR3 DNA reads TGTGCCAGCAGTCCCATTAACAGGGGGCAAGAGACCCAGTACTTC.